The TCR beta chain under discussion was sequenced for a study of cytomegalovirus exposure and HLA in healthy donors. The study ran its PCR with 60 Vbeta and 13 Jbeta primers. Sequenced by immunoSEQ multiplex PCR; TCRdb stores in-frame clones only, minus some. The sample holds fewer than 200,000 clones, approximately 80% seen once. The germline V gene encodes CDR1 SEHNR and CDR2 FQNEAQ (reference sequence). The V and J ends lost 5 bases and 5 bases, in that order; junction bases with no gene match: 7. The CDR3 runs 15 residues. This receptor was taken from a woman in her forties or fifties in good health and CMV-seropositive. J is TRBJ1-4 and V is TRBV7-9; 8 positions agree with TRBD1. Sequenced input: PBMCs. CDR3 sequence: CASSPRTGQNEKLFF. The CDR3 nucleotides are TGTGCCAGCAGCCCACGGACAGGGCAGAATGAAAAACTGTTTTTT. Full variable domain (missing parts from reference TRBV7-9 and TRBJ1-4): DTGVSQNPRHKITKRGQNVTFRCDPISEHNRLYWYRQTLGQGPEFLTYFQNEAQLEKSRLLSDRFSAERPKGSFSTLEIQRTEQGDSAMYLCASSPRTGQNEKLFFGSGTQLSVL.